This TCR beta chain was recovered during a study of blood T cell repertoires in COVID-19. Study details: Samples came from the United States, Italy and Spain, spanning acute and convalescent COVID-19.

Trimming at V came to 4 bases and at J to 7 bases, leaving 6 bases not matched to a gene. The CDR3 extends over 15 amino acids. Germline V lookup: CDR1 SEHNR, CDR2 FQNEAQ (reference sequence). Original analysis: Reference gene primer amplification in the assay estimated nucleated cell counts. TCRdb's table, derived via immunoSEQ multiplex PCR, lists solely in-frame clones and lacks some. The V and J calls and clone size were taken over from that table, and D and trimming were inferred from the DNA. Here the sample spans about 230,000 clones, 70% to 90% being singletons. Recruits, aged about 18 to 95 years, lived in about two dozen US areas. Assignment of participants to cohorts was predicated upon participant-reported clinical history.

The receptor's source is a man aged 18 to 29 who had recovered from COVID-19. The specimen sequenced was PBMCs or T cells enriched from blood (not recorded which). The J gene is TRBJ1-6, the V gene TRBV7-9, with 8 positions matching TRBD1. The CDR3 sequence is CASSYATGGNSPLHF. In nucleotides, the CDR3 is TGTGCCAGCAGCTATGCTACAGGGGGAAATTCACCCCTCCACTTT.